This is a list of T cell receptor beta chains from one sample in a study of type 1 regulatory T cells. TCRdb redid the calling of the reads with MiXCR, one entry per CDR3 protein. The sample holds about 18,000 distinct CDR3 sequences, about a tenth seen once. Sequencing used CD4+ T cells, either the whole sample or a sorted fraction (not recorded which). The source of these receptors is a human donor in good health. Both conserved end residues are part of each CDR3. The order of the fields is V gene, clone size, D gene, J gene, CDR3 DNA, CDR3 protein. A D gene is named only where the DNA matches it firmly. Clone size, where shown, is once, few, many, or a class for clones that have expanded.

V: TRBV14; size: many; D: NA; J: TRBJ1-1; DNA: TGTGCCAGCAGCCTCCTACTGGGGAACACTGAAGCTTTCTTT; CDR3: CASSLLLGNTEAFF
V: TRBV2; size: few; D: NA; J: TRBJ1-5; DNA: TGTGCCAGCAGTGAAGTAGCCCGGCGGCCTAGCAATCAGCCCCAGCATTTT; CDR3: CASSEVARRPSNQPQHF
V: TRBV10-3; size: many; D: NA; J: TRBJ2-3; DNA: TGTGCCATGGCGGCCGGCTCTGATACGCAGTATTTT; CDR3: CAMAAGSDTQYF
V: TRBV9; size: NA; D: TRBD2; J: TRBJ2-1; DNA: TGTGCCAGCAGCGTAGTCGCGGGAGTAGGTGAGCAGTTCTTC; CDR3: CASSVVAGVGEQFF
V: TRBV19; size: few; D: NA; J: TRBJ1-1; DNA: TGTGCCAGTAAGAGGAACACTGAAGCTTTCTTT; CDR3: CASKRNTEAFF
V: TRBV9; size: medium-sized; D: TRBD2; J: TRBJ2-1; DNA: TGTGCCAGCACTAGCGGGAGGGCCAATGAGCAGTTCTTC; CDR3: CASTSGRANEQFF
V: TRBV18; size: NA; D: TRBD2; J: TRBJ2-2; DNA: TGTGCCAGCTCACCGACGGGACTAGCTATCACCGGGGAGCTGTTTTTT; CDR3: CASSPTGLAITGELFF
V: TRBV19; size: NA; D: NA; J: TRBJ1-1; DNA: TGTGCCAGTACCGACTGGAACACTGAAGCTTTCTTT; CDR3: CASTDWNTEAFF
V: TRBV14; size: few; D: NA; J: TRBJ2-7; DNA: TGTGCCAGCAGCCAACACAAGGCCCCCTACAAGCAGTACTTC; CDR3: CASSQHKAPYKQYF
V: TRBV18; size: many; D: NA; J: TRBJ2-4; DNA: TGTGCCAGCTCTCGGGCGGTAGCCAAAAACATTCAGTACTTC; CDR3: CASSRAVAKNIQYF
V: TRBV6-1; size: many; D: TRBD1; J: TRBJ2-5; DNA: TGTGCCAGCATTTGGGACAGGGTACCGGAGACCCAGTACTTC; CDR3: CASIWDRVPETQYF
V: TRBV20-1; size: many; D: NA; J: TRBJ1-6; DNA: TGCAGTGCGAGACAGGATATCTATAATTCACCCCTCCACTTT; CDR3: CSARQDIYNSPLHF
V: TRBV20-1; size: many; D: NA; J: TRBJ2-1; DNA: TGCAGTGCCAACCTCCTAAGCCCGCAGTTCTTC; CDR3: CSANLLSPQFF
V: TRBV11-2; size: many; D: NA; J: TRBJ2-2; DNA: TGTGCCAGCAGCTTAGTCGGTCTGGGGGCCGGGGAGCTGTTTTTT; CDR3: CASSLVGLGAGELFF
V: TRBV20-1; size: NA; D: NA; J: TRBJ2-5; DNA: TGCAGTGCTAGAGAAACTATCCGATCGGTCCAGTACTTC; CDR3: CSARETIRSVQYF
V: TRBV7-7; size: medium-sized; D: NA; J: TRBJ2-5; DNA: TGTGCTAGCAGCTCTGGACCCACTCGGGAGACCCAGTACTTC; CDR3: CASSSGPTRETQYF
V: TRBV18; size: many; D: NA; J: TRBJ1-3; DNA: TGTGCCAGCTCAAATAACGGAGACTCTGGAAACACCATATATTTT; CDR3: CASSNNGDSGNTIYF
V: TRBV29-1; size: NA; D: TRBD2; J: TRBJ2-5; DNA: TGCAGCGTTGTTCGCGGGGGGCGGTGGGAGACCCAGTACTTC; CDR3: CSVVRGGRWETQYF
V: TRBV5-1; size: many; D: NA; J: TRBJ2-7; DNA: TGCGCCAGCAGCCCTGACAGACGATACGAGCAGTACTTC; CDR3: CASSPDRRYEQYF
V: TRBV20-1; size: many; D: TRBD2; J: TRBJ2-3; DNA: TGCAGTGCTAGAGATGAGGTAGCGGGAGCGGTGTATACGCAGTATTTT; CDR3: CSARDEVAGAVYTQYF
V: TRBV12-3/TRBV12-4; size: few; D: TRBD1; J: TRBJ2-2; DNA: TGTGCCCGCCCCAGGGGGTACGCCGGGGAGCTGTTTTTT; CDR3: CARPRGYAGELFF
V: TRBV29-1; size: medium-sized; D: TRBD2; J: TRBJ2-1; DNA: TGCAGCGTTGTCGGGTCGGCGGGAGTCGGGAATGAGCAGTTCTTC; CDR3: CSVVGSAGVGNEQFF
V: TRBV5-1; size: medium-sized; D: NA; J: TRBJ2-3; DNA: TGCGCCAGCAGCTGGGCCCCGGTCACAGATACGCAGTATTTT; CDR3: CASSWAPVTDTQYF
V: TRBV7-6; size: many; D: NA; J: TRBJ2-5; DNA: TGTGCCAGCAGCTTAGCGGGGGGCGAGGGGGAGACCCAGTACTTC; CDR3: CASSLAGGEGETQYF